This T cell receptor beta chain was retrieved from a study of technical replicates of blood from a handful of donors. Produced via immunoSEQ multiplex PCR; TCRdb's table is partial and in-frame only. This sample has about 83,000 clones; roughly 92% occur once, and the top ten carry 0.25%. Per germline, CDR1 SEHNR and CDR2 FQNEAQ (reference sequence). V was clipped by 5 bases and J by 3 bases; unmatched bases: 11. CDR3 length: 17 amino acids. The sequencing sample was made of T cells isolated from PBMCs. This chain joins TRBV7-9 and TRBJ2-3, with 10 nucleotides matching TRBD1. This receptor was identified in a human donor in good health. CDR3 amino acids: CASSLPRQGARTDTQYF. The CDR3, as DNA: TGTGCCAGCAGCCTCCCGCGACAGGGGGCGAGGACAGATACGCAGTATTTT.